The 5 T cell receptor beta chains reported below all come from one sample, sequenced in a study of T cell changes during pregnancy in multiple sclerosis. The data were produced by immunoSEQ multiplex PCR, yet TCRdb's version contains in-frame clones alone and is incomplete. This sample yields fewer than 60,000 clones, of which roughly 95% are seen a single time; roughly 0.32% belongs to the top ten. This sample comprised CD4+ T cells from peripheral blood mononuclear cells, obtained in the third trimester of pregnancy. The source is a female donor with multiple sclerosis, enrolled in a pregnancy study.

The J gene is TRBJ2-7, the V gene TRBV29-1; tentatively, D is TRBD2 (6 bases). Trimming removed 4 bases at V and 6 bases at J, with 19 bases between. The CDR3 runs to 14 residues. Germline V gives CDR1 SQVTM, CDR2 ANQGSEA. The CDR3, as DNA: TGCAGCGTTGCCCTAGTGCGGGGTGAGGGCGAGCAGTACTTC. Its translation: CSVALVRGEGEQYF.

This clone was seen a few times. The gene calls are TRBV11-2 and TRBJ2-2; no definite D call. This CDR3 is built from 15 residues. The germline CDR1 and CDR2 sequences are SGHAT and FQNNGV. V was cut by 4 bases and J by 0 bases, with 9 bases left in between. The CDR3: CASSSRSANTGELFF. The CDR3 DNA reads as TGTGCCAGCAGCTCCCGGAGCGCGAACACCGGGGAGCTGTTTTTT.

J is TRBJ1-1 and V is TRBV9; D gene uncertain. The germline V gene has CDR1 SGDLS and CDR2 YYNGEE. V gave up 4 bases and J gave up 11 bases, with 18 bases separating them. The CDR3 has 13 residues. Written as DNA, the CDR3 is TGTGCCAGCAGCCCATCTCCGGAGGGTGCCGCTTTCTTT. Its protein product is CASSPSPEGAAFF.

The genes are TRBV7-9 and TRBJ1-3; D not certain. V was pared by 3 bases and J by 3 bases, with 15 bases between. Germline values: CDR1 SEHNR, CDR2 FQNEAQ (reference sequence). The CDR3 consists of 16 residues. CDR3 nucleotide sequence: TGTGCCAGCAGCTTCACCGGGCCAGGAGGTGGAAACACCATATATTTT. Translated, it gives CASSFTGPGGGNTIYF.

V and J are TRBV7-2 and TRBJ2-5, with a possible D match to TRBD1 (5 bases). There are 15 residues in the CDR3. V was shortened by 5 bases and J by 1 base, with 14 bases between the two germline ends. Germline loops: CDR1 SGHTA, CDR2 FQGNSA. CDR3 residues: CASSLIGHPQETQYF. CDR3 in DNA: TGTGCCAGCAGCCTTATTGGACACCCCCAAGAGACCCAGTACTTC.